These T cell receptor beta chains were read from a single sample in a study of blood T cell repertoires in COVID-19. The table came from immunoSEQ multiplex PCR; TCRdb's copy has only in-frame clones and leaves some out. This table has 360,000 or so clones, nearly 90% appearing once. Material for sequencing was peripheral blood. Receptors were obtained from a young man with active or convalescent COVID-19. CDR3s include the opening cysteine and the closing phenylalanine or tryptophan. Fields, in order: clone size, J gene, V gene, D gene, CDR3 length, CDR3 protein, CDR3 DNA. A D gene is named only where the DNA matches it firmly. Only some rows state a clone size, as once, few, many or a class for expanded clones.

- TRBJ2-1 TRBV7-3 - 13 CASSLQGYNEQFF TGTGCCAGCAGCTTACAGGGATACAATGAGCAGTTCTTC
- TRBJ1-5 TRBV5-6 TRBD1 15 CASSRWGQGHQPQHF TGTGCCAGCAGCCGCTGGGGACAGGGACACCAGCCCCAGCATTTT
- TRBJ1-2 TRBV14 - 13 CASSQVRWGGYTF TGTGCCAGCAGCCAGGTCCGCTGGGGCGGCTACACCTTC
- TRBJ1-6 TRBV3-1/TRBV3-2 TRBD1 15 CASSQTTGGGSPLHF TGTGCCAGCAGCCAGACGACAGGGGGAGGGTCACCCCTCCACTTT
- TRBJ1-1 TRBV4-3 - 15 CASSPPGGGVTEAFF TGCGCCAGCAGCCCCCCGGGTGGGGGGGTCACTGAAGCTTTCTTT
- TRBJ2-3 TRBV29-1 TRBD2 15 CSVEDRAGGTDTQYF TGCAGCGTTGAAGATCGAGCGGGGGGCACAGATACGCAGTATTTT
- TRBJ2-7 TRBV5-5 - 14 CASSQGQWPYEQYF TGTGCCAGCAGCCAAGGACAATGGCCCTACGAGCAGTACTTC
- TRBJ1-3 TRBV27 TRBD1 16 CASGQGGPHSGNTIYF TGTGCCAGCGGGCAGGGGGGACCCCACTCTGGAAACACCATATATTTT
- TRBJ1-6 TRBV7-2 - 15 CASSLVRGSNSPLHF TGTGCCAGCAGCTTAGTGAGGGGGTCGAATTCACCCCTCCACTTT
- TRBJ2-1 TRBV4-3 - 18 CASSPSAWGPRSYNEQFF TGCGCCAGCAGCCCGTCTGCTTGGGGGCCCCGCTCCTACAATGAGCAGTTCTTC
- TRBJ2-7 TRBV19 TRBD2 13 CASSGTSGYEQYF TGTGCCAGCTCCGGGACTAGCGGCTACGAGCAGTACTTC
- TRBJ1-2 TRBV7-2 - 15 CASSPIWRDYYGYTF TGTGCCAGCAGCCCCATTTGGAGAGACTATTATGGCTACACCTTC
once TRBJ1-5 TRBV19 TRBD1 15 CASSRDRGYNQPQHF TGTGCCAGTAGTCGGGACAGGGGTTACAATCAGCCCCAGCATTTT
- TRBJ1-6 TRBV11-2 - 14 CASSLAGFNSPLHF TGTGCCAGCAGCTTAGCGGGGTTTAATTCACCCCTCCACTTT
- TRBJ2-3 TRBV18 TRBD2 16 CASSQTSGGLTDTQYF TGTGCCAGCTCACAGACTAGCGGGGGTCTCACAGATACGCAGTATTTT
- TRBJ1-1 TRBV4-2 - 14 CASSQDRVNTEAFF TGTGCCAGCAGCCAAGATCGGGTGAACACTGAAGCTTTCTTT
- TRBJ1-1 TRBV5-1 TRBD1 16 CASSFGQGGMNTEAFF TGCGCCAGCAGCTTTGGACAGGGGGGCATGAACACTGAAGCTTTCTTT
- TRBJ2-1 TRBV9 - 14 CASSVDMWRVEQFF TGTGCCAGCAGCGTAGACATGTGGAGGGTTGAGCAGTTCTTC
- TRBJ2-1 TRBV7-2 - 13 CASLTVNDNEQFF TGTGCCAGCCTGACAGTGAATGACAATGAGCAGTTCTTC
- TRBJ1-5 TRBV19 TRBD1 15 CASSMGTASNQPQHF TGTGCCAGTAGTATGGGGACAGCTAGCAATCAGCCCCAGCATTTT
- TRBJ1-3 TRBV5-1 TRBD1 15 CASSSGQGSGNTIYF TGCGCCAGCAGCTCCGGACAGGGCAGTGGAAACACCATATATTTT
- TRBJ2-7 TRBV7-2 - 14 CASSVGSSSYEQYF TGTGCCAGCTCCGTGGGCAGCTCCTCCTACGAGCAGTACTTC
- TRBJ2-2 TRBV19 TRBD1 15 CATRPGTGVSGELFF TGTGCCACCAGGCCCGGGACAGGGGTCTCCGGGGAGCTGTTTTTT